This T cell receptor (beta chain) is from a study of regulatory T cells in long-lasting Graves disease. Concerning this clonotype itself: Its target is unknown.

The time point here: newly diagnosed GD, antithyroid drugs for less than 3 months. Extracted RNA from PBMCs served as the source of the TCR library. The patients were drawn from one endocrinology department in Xi'an, China. Study conclusions and caveats: There were preferences for TRBV28, TRBJ1-2 and TRBJ2-5 in persistent disease. Since the sample size was small, accuracy may have been reduced.

CDR1 and CDR2 from the germline V gene are KGHSH and LQKENI. The CDR3 has 16 residues. With V trimmed by 3 bases and J by 2 bases, 4 bases remained unmatched. Arm-PCR of CDR3 regions and iRepertoire HTBI primers were the basis on which TCR beta libraries were built. TCRdb itself ran the multiplex PCR reads through MiXCR, one entry per CDR3 protein. The table shows 500,000 to 700,000 distinct CDR3 sequences, with under 20% occurring only once. This same sample was also part of a study on T cells in Graves' hyperthyroidism and ophthalmopathy.

Here the sequenced sample was peripheral blood mononuclear cells (PBMCs), taken at new diagnosis, from a patient treated with antithyroid drugs. The rearrangement joins TRBV18 to TRBJ2-1, with 10 nucleotides matching TRBD2. This clonotype originated in a woman in her twenties or thirties with Graves disease. The CDR3: CASSPPGLAPYNEQFF. The CDR3 DNA is TGTGCCAGCTCACCCCCGGGACTAGCGCCCTACAATGAGCAGTTCTTC.